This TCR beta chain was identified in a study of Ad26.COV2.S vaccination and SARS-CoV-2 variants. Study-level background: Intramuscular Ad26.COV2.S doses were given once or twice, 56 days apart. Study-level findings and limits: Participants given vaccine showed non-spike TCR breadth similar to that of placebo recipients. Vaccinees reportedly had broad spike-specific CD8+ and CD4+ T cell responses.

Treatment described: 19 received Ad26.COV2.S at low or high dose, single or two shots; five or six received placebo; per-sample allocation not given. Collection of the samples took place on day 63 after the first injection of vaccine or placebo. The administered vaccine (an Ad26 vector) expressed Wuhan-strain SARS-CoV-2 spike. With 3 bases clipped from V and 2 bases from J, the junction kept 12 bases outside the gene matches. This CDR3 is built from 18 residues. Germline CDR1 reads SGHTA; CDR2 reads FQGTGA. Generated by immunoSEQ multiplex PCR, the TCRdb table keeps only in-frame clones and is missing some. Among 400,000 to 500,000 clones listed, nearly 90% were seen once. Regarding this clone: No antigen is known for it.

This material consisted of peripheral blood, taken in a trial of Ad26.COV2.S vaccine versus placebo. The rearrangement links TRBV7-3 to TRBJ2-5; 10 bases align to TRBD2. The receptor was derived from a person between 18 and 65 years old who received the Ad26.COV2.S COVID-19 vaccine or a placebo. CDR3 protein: CASSLAFRSGRGQETQYF. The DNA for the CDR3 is TGTGCCAGCAGCTTGGCGTTCAGGAGCGGGAGGGGACAAGAGACCCAGTACTTC.